The 27 T cell receptor beta chains reported below all come from one sample, sequenced in a study of control samples from healthy donors and cancer patients. Only in-frame clones appear in the TCRdb table, and some are missing; sequencing was by immunoSEQ multiplex PCR. The sample consists of about 140,000 clones, about nine tenths of them appearing once. The sequenced sample was blood. The receptor source for this set is a woman aged 25 to 39 in good health.

V usage is TRBV10-3 and J usage is TRBJ1-1, with 9 nucleotides matching TRBD1. CDR3 size: 15 residues. Trimming at V came to 6 bases and at J to 2 bases, leaving 7 bases not matched to a gene. Germline CDR1 is ENHRY and CDR2 is SYGVKD. CDR3 residues: CAIRRTGEGNTEAFF. Here the CDR3 DNA reads TGTGCCATCAGAAGGACAGGGGAAGGAAACACTGAAGCTTTCTTT.

This clone was detected ten times or more. V and J are TRBV10-3 and TRBJ1-4, with TRBD1 matching over 7 bases. This CDR3 contains 15 residues. Looked up from germline, CDR1 is ENHRY and CDR2 is SYGVKD. Trimming removed 3 bases from V and 8 bases from J; junction bases left unmatched: 9. The CDR3, as DNA: TGTGCCATCAGTGATAGGAAGGGGACAGCCGAAAAACTGTTTTTT. As protein: CAISDRKGTAEKLFF.

The gene calls are TRBV14 and TRBJ2-7, with D possibly matching TRBD2 (6 bases). The CDR3 covers 15 residues. With 0 bases removed from V and 3 bases from J, the gap between germline ends came to 12 bases. CDR1 SGHDN and CDR2 FVKESK come from the germline V gene. The CDR3 is CASSQDAGGYYEQYF. CDR3 bases: TGTGCCAGCAGCCAAGATGCCGGGGGATACTACGAGCAGTACTTC. Variable domain in full (rest from reference TRBV14 and TRBJ2-7): EAGVTQFPSHSVIEKGQTVTLRCDPISGHDNLYWYRRVMGKEIKFLLHFVKESKQDESGMPNNRFLAERTGGTYSTLKVQPAELEDSGVYFCASSQDAGGYYEQYFGPGTRLTVT.

The chain has TRBV27 and TRBJ1-1; D is perhaps TRBD1 (6 bases). Germline values: CDR1 MNHEY, CDR2 SMNVEV (reference sequence). V gave up 8 bases and J gave up 3 bases, with 13 bases separating them. CDR3 length equals 13 residues. CDR3 loop: CASRRRGDTEAFF. In DNA, the CDR3 is TGTGCCAGCCGACGTAGGGGGGACACTGAAGCTTTCTTT.

This clone was detected once. The chain uses TRBV7-2 and TRBJ1-5, with D hard to call. The germline V gene encodes CDR1 SGHTA and CDR2 FQGNSA. Trimming removed 5 bases from V and 4 bases from J, with 18 bases in between. There are 16 residues in the CDR3. In nucleotides, the CDR3 is TGTGCCAGCAGCGCCCAGTCTGGGCAGCGTAATCAGCCCCAGCATTTT. This codes for CASSAQSGQRNQPQHF.

The rearrangement links TRBV7-9 to TRBJ1-2; D remains unclear. V lost 1 base and J 4 bases, leaving 13 bases between the germline ends. This CDR3 has 15 residues. The germline CDR1 and CDR2 sequences are SEHNR and FQNEAQ (reference sequence). CDR3 sequence (DNA): TGTGCCAGCAGCTTAGGGGCCACGAAGTCCTATGGCTACACCTTC. Translating it yields CASSLGATKSYGYTF.

The chain has TRBV5-4 and TRBJ2-1; 13 positions agree with TRBD2. Trimming at V came to 4 bases and at J to 5 bases, leaving 6 bases not matched to a gene. This CDR3 contains 16 residues. CDR1 is SGHNT, CDR2 YYREEE, per germline (reference sequence). The CDR3 coding sequence is TGTGCCAGCAGCCCCCCCGGGACTAGCGGGGACAATGAGCAGTTCTTC. As protein: CASSPPGTSGDNEQFF.

The genes are TRBV2 and TRBJ1-5; D not resolved. Trimming pared 4 bases from V and 6 bases from J, leaving 10 bases between. Per germline, CDR1 SNHLY and CDR2 FYNNEI. This CDR3 comprises 13 residues. CDR3 residues: CASSVLSSQPQHF. The CDR3 bases are TGTGCCAGCAGTGTGTTGTCCTCTCAGCCCCAGCATTTT.

V usage is TRBV10-3 and J usage is TRBJ1-1; no reliable D call. Germline assignment: CDR1 ENHRY and CDR2 SYGVKD. The CDR3 runs to 14 residues. V lost 0 bases, J lost 1 base, and 6 bases lay in between. In DNA form, the CDR3 reads TGTGCCATCAGTGAGTCTCGGACGAACACTGAAGCTTTCTTT. It specifies CAISESRTNTEAFF.

This clone appeared once. The V and J genes are TRBV6-1 and TRBJ2-7; TRBD2 aligns across 10 bases. With 2 bases clipped from V and 4 bases from J, the junction kept 5 bases outside the gene matches. CDR3 length: 15 residues. Germline loops: CDR1 MNHNS, CDR2 SASEGT. The CDR3 reads CASSEWASGSYEQYF. CDR3 DNA: TGTGCCAGCAGTGAATGGGCTAGCGGGAGTTACGAGCAGTACTTC.

V and J are TRBV2 and TRBJ1-1; D call uncertain. This CDR3 spans 14 amino acids. V gave up 4 bases and J gave up 1 base, with 10 bases separating them. Germline V CDR1 and CDR2: SNHLY, FYNNEI. The CDR3 DNA reads as TGTGCCAGCAGTGTTGAGGATTCGAACACTGAAGCTTTCTTT. Protein: CASSVEDSNTEAFF.

The chain recombines TRBV27 with TRBJ1-4; 10 nucleotides agree with TRBD1. Germline assignment: CDR1 MNHEY and CDR2 SMNVEV (reference sequence). This CDR3 region has 15 residues. V lost 5 bases, J lost 6 bases, and 6 bases stayed unmatched. The CDR3 protein is CASSPGTGVYEKLFF. The CDR3 nucleotides read TGTGCCAGCAGTCCCGGGACAGGGGTTTATGAAAAACTGTTTTTT.

This rearrangement joins TRBV7-9 to TRBJ2-2, with 7 bases identical to TRBD1. The V gene end was trimmed by 5 bases and the J gene end by 5 bases; junction bases not matched to a gene: 14. The CDR3 has 17 amino acids. CDR1 SEHNR and CDR2 FQNEAQ come from the germline V gene (reference sequence). The CDR3 reads CASSLRKRQGRTGELFF. DNA of the CDR3: TGTGCCAGCAGCCTTAGGAAGAGACAGGGCAGAACCGGGGAGCTGTTTTTT.

The chain joins TRBV6-5 to TRBJ2-7, with 8 bases lining up with TRBD1. V lost 5 bases to trimming and J lost 5 bases; unmatched junction nucleotides: 8. Germline V gene lookup returns CDR1 MNHEY and CDR2 SVGAGI. The CDR3 contains 14 residues. The CDR3 sequence is CASSRWDRLDEQYF. Written as DNA, the CDR3 is TGTGCCAGCAGTCGCTGGGACAGGCTCGACGAGCAGTACTTC.

The chain combines TRBV19 with TRBJ1-1; 9 nucleotides align to TRBD1. Per germline, CDR1 LNHDA and CDR2 SQIVND (reference sequence). The junction had 11 bases not matched to a gene; V was cut back by 6 bases and J by 3 bases. This CDR3 comprises 16 residues. The CDR3 DNA is TGTGCCAGTAGGATGGGACAGGGCTTAAGGGACACTGAAGCTTTCTTT. It is translated as CASRMGQGLRDTEAFF.

In its sample, this clone was seen once. The chain carries TRBV9 and TRBJ2-2; no firm D call. Trimming removed 0 bases at V and 7 bases at J, with 7 bases between. This CDR3 spans 13 amino acids. Germline values: CDR1 SGDLS, CDR2 YYNGEE. The CDR3 is CASSVDPSGELFF. Here the CDR3 DNA reads TGTGCCAGCAGCGTAGATCCGAGCGGGGAGCTGTTTTTT.

The chain joins TRBV13 to TRBJ2-5; maybe TRBD1 (6 bases). Trimming removed 5 bases at V and 4 bases at J, with 14 bases between. The CDR3 totals 14 residues. Germline CDR1 reads PRHDT; CDR2 reads FYEKMQ (reference sequence). CDR3 residues: CASSQGRSGETQYF. DNA for the CDR3: TGTGCCAGCAGCCAGGGGCGATCGGGAGAGACCCAGTACTTC. Combining the CDR3 with reference TRBV13 and TRBJ2-5 gives the whole variable domain AAGVIQSPRHLIKEKRETATLKCYPIPRHDTVYWYQQGPGQDPQFLISFYEKMQSDKGSIPDRFSAQQFSDYHSELNMSSLELGDSALYFCASSQGRSGETQYFGPGTRLLVL.

This clone occurred once. The chain has TRBV7-9 and TRBJ1-1; D is unresolved. V shed 3 bases and J shed 0 bases, with 14 bases lying between them. Germline assignment: CDR1 SEHNR and CDR2 FQNEAQ (reference sequence). The CDR3 has 16 residues. The CDR3 DNA reads TGTGCCAGCAGCTTGGGTCGTAACACGGTGAACACTGAAGCTTTCTTT. Translating gives CASSLGRNTVNTEAFF.

V and J are TRBV18 and TRBJ1-4; perhaps TRBD1 as D (5 bases). The ends were cut back, 3 bases at V and 3 bases at J, with 8 bases in the middle. Germline V lookup: CDR1 KGHSH, CDR2 LQKENI. There are 14 residues in the CDR3. CDR3: CASSPAGSNEKLFF. In DNA form, the CDR3 reads TGTGCCAGCTCACCCGCAGGGTCTAATGAAAAACTGTTTTTT.

The rearrangement links TRBV7-3 to TRBJ1-2; D unclear. V lost 5 bases and J lost 2, with 9 bases in between. The CDR3 runs 13 residues. Looked up from germline, CDR1 is SGHTA and CDR2 is FQGTGA. The CDR3 loop is CASSPSGNYGYTF. For the CDR3, the DNA is TGTGCCAGCAGCCCATCTGGAAACTATGGCTACACCTTC.

The V call is TRBV28, the J call TRBJ2-1; D not certain. The V end was cut by 2 bases, the J end by 3 bases, with 2 bases between. The CDR3 sequence is 12 residues long. Looked up from germline, CDR1 is MDHEN and CDR2 is SYDVKM. In DNA, the CDR3 is TGTGCCAGCAGTTTAGTCTACAATGAGCAGTTCTTC. It codes for CASSLVYNEQFF.

The chain uses TRBV20-1 and TRBJ1-2; 7 bases are shared with TRBD1. The CDR3 length is 15 residues. Per the germline V gene, CDR1 is DFQATT and CDR2 is SNEGSKA (reference sequence). V trimming: 3 bases; J trimming: 5 bases; junction bases outside the gene matches: 12. The CDR3 loop reads CSASPRTGQLYGYTF. The DNA for the CDR3 is TGCAGTGCTAGTCCCCGGACAGGCCAGTTATATGGCTACACCTTC.

The rearrangement joins TRBV13 to TRBJ2-5; D unresolved. In germline, CDR1 is PRHDT, CDR2 FYEKMQ (reference sequence). The V end lost 2 bases, the J end lost 3 bases, and 4 bases lay between the germline ends. The CDR3 loop spans 12 amino acids. CDR3 region: CASSLFKETQYF. CDR3 DNA: TGTGCCAGCAGCTTATTCAAAGAGACCCAGTACTTC. The full variable domain, completed using reference TRBV13 and TRBJ2-5, is AAGVIQSPRHLIKEKRETATLKCYPIPRHDTVYWYQQGPGQDPQFLISFYEKMQSDKGSIPDRFSAQQFSDYHSELNMSSLELGDSALYFCASSLFKETQYFGPGTRLLVL.

The chain uses TRBV7-2 and TRBJ2-3; D unclear. V lost 5 bases and J 3 bases, leaving 6 bases between the germline ends. CDR1 is SGHTA, CDR2 FQGNSA, per germline. CDR3 length: 12 residues. The CDR3 protein is CASSAATDTQYF. The CDR3 coding sequence is TGTGCCAGCAGCGCCGCTACAGATACGCAGTATTTT.

The chain recombines TRBV11-2 with TRBJ2-2; D not resolved. Germline V CDR1 and CDR2: SGHAT, FQNNGV. The CDR3 runs to 14 residues. The V gene lost 0 bases and the J gene lost 7 bases, with 9 bases spanning the gap. In DNA form, the CDR3 reads TGTGCCAGCAGCTTAGAATGGGGATTCGGGGAGCTGTTTTTT. Its protein product is CASSLEWGFGELFF.

The chain employs TRBV24-1 and TRBJ2-3, with 14 bases aligning to TRBD2. J lost 6 bases, V lost 5 bases, and 6 bases had no gene match. Germline V CDR1 and CDR2: KGHDR, SFDVKD. The CDR3 covers 16 residues. CDR3 coding DNA: TGTGCCACCAGTGCGGGGACTAGCGGGAGTTCTGATACGCAGTATTTT. Translation gives CATSAGTSGSSDTQYF.

V is TRBV30 and J is TRBJ2-5; tentative D call: TRBD1 (6 bases). The CDR3 is 13 residues long. Trimming cost V 4 bases and J 2 bases, with 11 bases left between them. CDR1 is GTSNPN and CDR2 is SVGIG in the germline V gene (reference sequence). The CDR3 sequence is CAWKGQFQETQYF. CDR3 sequence (DNA): TGTGCCTGGAAAGGACAGTTTCAAGAGACCCAGTACTTC.